One and the same sample provided the 29 T cell receptor beta chains below, sequenced in a study of T cell responses to AZD1222 COVID-19 vaccine. The repertoire was sequenced with immunoSEQ multiplex PCR; TCRdb's copy has only in-frame clones and lacks some. The profile covers roughly 140,000 clones, with around 89% appearing a single time and more than 3% taken by the ten largest. Source: peripheral blood, taken on day 0 of MenACWY control vaccination. The receptors derive from an adult in good health.

The chain links TRBV11-3 to TRBJ2-2; D may be TRBD1 (6 bases). This CDR3 region has 15 residues. The germline gives CDR1 SGHNT, CDR2 YENEEA. V lost 4 bases and J lost 1, with 10 bases in between. CDR3 in DNA: TGTGCCAGCAGCTGGACAGCCGGGAACACCGGGGAGCTGTTTTTT. It is translated as CASSWTAGNTGELFF.

The rearrangement uses TRBV15 and TRBJ2-7, with D unresolved. V was pared by 0 bases and J by 0 bases, with 9 bases between. The V gene's germline CDR1 is LNHNV and CDR2 YYDKDF (reference sequence). The length of the CDR3 is 15 residues. The CDR3 region has the DNA TGTGCCACCAGCAGAGATGACGGCGGCTCCTACGAGCAGTACTTC. This translates into CATSRDDGGSYEQYF.

The CDR3 here is CASIGRAKNIQYF. Here the CDR3 DNA reads TGTGCCAGCATAGGGAGGGCCAAAAACATTCAGTACTTC. The genes are TRBV2 and TRBJ2-4; possibly TRBD2 for D (6 bases). The ends were cut back, 7 bases at V and 1 base at J, with 8 bases in the middle. Germline assignment: CDR1 SNHLY and CDR2 FYNNEI. CDR3 size: 13 residues.

The rearrangement uses TRBV7-9 and TRBJ1-2, with a tentative D call TRBD1 (5 bases). CDR1 is SEHNR and CDR2 is FQNEAQ in the germline V gene (reference sequence). The CDR3 is 14 amino acids. Trimming took off 1 base at V and 3 bases at J, with 9 bases between the two ends. CDR3 nucleotide sequence: TGTGCCAGCAGCTTAGGGGGCGTGTACTATGGCTACACCTTC. It translates to CASSLGGVYYGYTF.

The gene calls are TRBV27 and TRBJ1-2; D not resolved. Deletions cut 5 bases from V and 4 bases from J, with 20 bases between. This CDR3 spans 16 amino acids. Germline V CDR1 and CDR2: MNHEY, SMNVEV (reference sequence). CDR3 sequence (DNA): TGTGCCAGCAGTCGTCGGACCGGAGGACTAAGCTATGGCTACACCTTC. As protein: CASSRRTGGLSYGYTF.

The chain joins TRBV5-1 to TRBJ2-3, with D perhaps TRBD1 (6 bases). Germline CDR1 and CDR2: SGHRS and YFSETQ. V shed 4 bases and J shed 1 base, with 16 bases lying between them. This CDR3 spans 16 amino acids. CDR3: CASSPTGTGRTDTQYF. The DNA of the CDR3 is TGCGCCAGCAGCCCAACAGGGACGGGACGCACAGATACGCAGTATTTT. The variable domain in full, with the rest retrieved from reference TRBV5-1 and TRBJ2-3, is KAGVTQTPRYLIKTRGQQVTLSCSPISGHRSVSWYQQTPGQGLQFLFEYFSETQRNKGNFPGRFSGRQFSNSRSEMNVSTLELGDSALYLCASSPTGTGRTDTQYFGPGTRLTVL.

A remark on this clone: Distinct nucleotide sequences in the sample also encode this CDR3. This chain uses TRBV30 with TRBJ1-1, with unresolved D. The CDR3 spans 14 residues. Germline V gene lookup returns CDR1 GTSNPN and CDR2 SVGIG (reference sequence). V was clipped by 0 bases and J by 0 bases, with 8 bases between them. The CDR3 DNA is TGTGCCTGGAGTGTAAGGCGTGTGAACACTGAAGCTTTCTTT. Protein: CAWSVRRVNTEAFF.

The gene calls are TRBV7-9 and TRBJ2-7, with 9 bases fitting TRBD2. The CDR3 spans 15 residues. Per germline, CDR1 SEHNR and CDR2 FQNEAQ (reference sequence). Unmatched junction bases numbered 10, after V lost 5 bases and J lost 5 bases. In DNA, the CDR3 is TGTGCCAGCAGCCCGATGGGTAGCGGGAGTCACGAGCAGTACTTC. This translates into CASSPMGSGSHEQYF.

The chain couples TRBV5-4 to TRBJ1-6; 7 bases align to TRBD1. The length of the CDR3 is 15 residues. In germline, CDR1 is SGHNT, CDR2 YYREEE (reference sequence). Trimming took 3 bases from V and 11 from J; bases not matched to a gene: 11. The CDR3 sequence is CASSYKPTGIAPLHF. In nucleotides, the CDR3 is TGTGCCAGCAGCTACAAACCGACAGGGATTGCACCCCTCCACTTT.

This clone was seen just once. The rearrangement uses TRBV5-5 and TRBJ2-6; perhaps TRBD1 as D (6 bases). Trimming pared 3 bases from V and 3 bases from J, leaving 16 bases between. CDR1 SGHKS and CDR2 YYEKEE come from the germline V gene (reference sequence). The CDR3 is made up of 17 amino acids. CDR3 sequence: CASSWTVTARGANVLTF. As DNA, the CDR3 is TGTGCCAGCAGCTGGACAGTTACAGCGCGTGGGGCCAACGTCCTGACTTTC. Using reference TRBV5-5 and TRBJ2-6 for the parts outside the CDR3, the full variable domain is DAGVTQSPTHLIKTRGQQVTLRCSPISGHKSVSWYQQVLGQGPQFIFQYYEKEERGRGNFPDRFSARQFPNYSSELNVNALLLGDSALYLCASSWTVTARGANVLTFGAGSRLTVL.

This clone was found once. CDR3 DNA: TGTGCCACCAGTGACGGCTCCTATGGCTACACCTTC. As protein: CATSDGSYGYTF. The rearrangement uses TRBV24-1 and TRBJ1-2; D call uncertain. This CDR3 contains 12 residues. Germline V CDR1 and CDR2: KGHDR, SFDVKD. The germline V and J ends were trimmed by 4 bases and 4 bases, with 6 bases remaining between them.

The chain links TRBV4-3 to TRBJ2-2; D gene ambiguous. Germline assignment: CDR1 LGHNA and CDR2 YSLEER. The CDR3 is 14 amino acids. Trimming shortened V by 3 bases and J by 8 bases, and 13 bases separated the two germline ends. CDR3 region: CASSQLPKFGELFF. The CDR3 DNA reads TGCGCCAGCAGCCAGCTTCCGAAGTTTGGGGAGCTGTTTTTT.

The V call is TRBV24-1, the J call TRBJ1-1; 7 nucleotides match TRBD1. Germline V lookup: CDR1 KGHDR, CDR2 SFDVKD. After removal of 3 bases from V and 1 base from J, the junction contained 4 bases not matched to a gene. The CDR3 runs to 15 residues. CDR3 nucleotides: TGTGCCACCAGTGATCCCCGGACAGGGAACACTGAAGCTTTCTTT. Encoded protein: CATSDPRTGNTEAFF.

This chain links TRBV28 with TRBJ2-1; 10 bases are a match to TRBD1. Trimming at V came to 5 bases and at J to 12 bases, leaving 13 bases not matched to a gene. This CDR3 is built from 15 residues. Germline lookup yields CDR1 MDHEN and CDR2 SYDVKM. The CDR3 spells CASSETGGRGIRQFF. CDR3 sequence (DNA): TGTGCCAGCAGTGAGACAGGGGGCAGAGGTATTCGGCAGTTCTTC.

The V gene is TRBV19, the J gene TRBJ1-4; D is perhaps TRBD1 (6 bases). This CDR3 has 17 amino acids. Germline V gives CDR1 LNHDA, CDR2 SQIVND (reference sequence). V was trimmed by 3 bases and J by 3 bases, leaving 17 bases between them. The CDR3 DNA sequence: TGTGCCAGTAGTATCGGAGGGCACGGGGGCTCTAATGAAAAACTGTTTTTT. Translating it yields CASSIGGHGGSNEKLFF.

The chain combines TRBV5-6 with TRBJ2-7; D gene ambiguous. The CDR3 is 11 amino acids. CDR1 and CDR2 from the germline V gene are SGHDT and YYEEEE. V was pared by 1 base and J by 3 bases, with 2 bases between. CDR3 sequence (DNA): TGTGCCAGCAGCTTGTTCTACGAGCAGTACTTC. This encodes CASSLFYEQYF.

V and J are TRBV20-1 and TRBJ2-5; possible D gene TRBD1, 8 bases. The CDR3 consists of 11 residues. Germline assignment: CDR1 DFQATT and CDR2 SNEGSKA (reference sequence). CDR3 sequence: CSVQGGETQYF. CDR3 DNA sequence: TGCAGCGTACAGGGGGGGGAGACCCAGTACTTC.

This chain joins TRBV4-2 and TRBJ2-7; the D gene is possibly TRBD1 (6 bases). Germline CDR1 reads LGHNA; CDR2 reads YNFKEQ. The CDR3 is 14 amino acids. V was clipped by 1 base and J by 3 bases, with 10 bases between them. The CDR3 protein is CASSQAGTYYEQYF. CDR3 coding DNA: TGTGCCAGCAGCCAAGCCGGGACATACTACGAGCAGTACTTC.

The chain is built from TRBV7-9 and TRBJ1-4, with 9 bases matching TRBD1. This CDR3 is built from 16 residues. V lost 3 bases, J lost 5 bases, and 7 bases stayed unmatched. From germline, CDR1 is SEHNR and CDR2 FQNEAQ (reference sequence). The CDR3 bases are TGTGCCAGCAGCTTCCGACAGGGGGGACCGAATGAAAAACTGTTTTTT. Translated: CASSFRQGGPNEKLFF.

The chain links TRBV5-1 to TRBJ1-1; no firm D call. Trimming took 7 bases from V and 1 from J, leaving 11 bases between them. This CDR3 spans 13 amino acids. Germline CDR1 and CDR2: SGHRS and YFSETQ. Here the CDR3 reads CASSPNQNTEAFF. The CDR3 nucleotides are TGCGCCAGCTCTCCGAACCAGAACACTGAAGCTTTCTTT.

The rearrangement joins TRBV11-3 to TRBJ2-2; D is unclear. V lost 1 base, J lost 6 bases, and 0 bases lay in between. Germline loops: CDR1 SGHNT, CDR2 YENEEA. This CDR3 is built from 11 residues. CDR3 in DNA: TGTGCCAGCAGCTTAGCCGGGGAGCTGTTTTTT. It yields the protein CASSLAGELFF.

Here the CDR3 DNA reads TGTGCCAGCAGCGAGACCGGGGACAGAAGTAAGCAGTACTTC. It codes for CASSETGDRSKQYF. V usage is TRBV5-4 and J usage is TRBJ2-7, with TRBD1 identical over 7 bases. Germline values: CDR1 SGHNT, CDR2 YYREEE (reference sequence). This CDR3 spans 14 amino acids. The V and J ends lost 4 bases and 8 bases, in that order; junction bases with no gene match: 12.

This clone appeared a few times. The V and J genes are TRBV19 and TRBJ1-6, with D tentatively TRBD1 (6 bases). This CDR3 contains 14 residues. Germline V gene sequence: CDR1 LNHDA, CDR2 SQIVND (reference sequence). V lost 8 bases to trimming and J lost 6 bases, with 14 bases between them. CDR3 nucleotides: TGTGCCAGTCATCCCGGGACACTTAATTCACCCCTCCACTTT. Translation: CASHPGTLNSPLHF.

DNA for the CDR3: TGTGCCAGCAGTTTAGCGGAGAGAGGGGACATTCAGTACTTC. It is translated as CASSLAERGDIQYF. This rearrangement joins TRBV28 to TRBJ2-4; either TRBD1 or TRBD2 may fit D (5 bases each). Germline-derived CDR1 and CDR2 are MDHEN and SYDVKM. Trimming shortened V by 2 bases and J by 8 bases, and 13 bases separated the two germline ends. The CDR3 is made up of 14 amino acids.

This clone has just a few counts. This chain uses TRBV4-3 with TRBJ2-2; 10 nucleotides line up with TRBD2. This CDR3 is built from 18 residues. With 1 base clipped from V and 4 bases from J, the junction kept 9 bases outside the gene matches. In germline, CDR1 is LGHNA, CDR2 YSLEER. The DNA for the CDR3 is TGCGCCAGCAGCCAAGTCCCTAGCGGGAGCGTCGTCACCGGGGAGCTGTTTTTT. As protein: CASSQVPSGSVVTGELFF.

A single count supports this clone. The chain recombines TRBV7-9 with TRBJ1-1, with no clear D. V gave up 5 bases and J gave up 4 bases, with 11 bases separating them. This CDR3 comprises 13 residues. CDR1 is SEHNR, CDR2 FQNEAQ, per germline (reference sequence). The CDR3 here is CASSPAGGTEAFF. As DNA, the CDR3 is TGTGCCAGCAGCCCTGCCGGAGGCACTGAAGCTTTCTTT.

The chain joins TRBV11-2 to TRBJ2-7; 12 nucleotides agree with TRBD2. V shed 0 bases, J shed 6 bases, and the junction held 3 bases outside the gene matches. This CDR3 is built from 15 residues. Germline-derived CDR1 and CDR2 are SGHAT and FQNNGV. The CDR3 sequence is CASSLEASGRGEQYF. The CDR3 DNA reads as TGTGCCAGCAGCTTAGAGGCTAGCGGGAGGGGCGAGCAGTACTTC. Drawing the rest from reference TRBV11-2 and TRBJ2-7, the complete variable domain is EAGVAQSPRYKIIEKRQSVAFWCNPISGHATLYWYQQILGQGPKLLIQFQNNGVVDDSQLPKDRFSAERLKGVDSTLKIQPAKLEDSAVYLCASSLEASGRGEQYFGPGTRLTVT.

The chain uses TRBV24-1 and TRBJ1-1, with a possible D match to TRBD1 (6 bases). This CDR3 is built from 15 residues. The germline V gene has CDR1 KGHDR and CDR2 SFDVKD. Trimming pared 4 bases from V and 3 bases from J, leaving 14 bases between. CDR3 loop: CATSDPGAGDTEAFF. CDR3 nucleotides: TGTGCCACCAGTGACCCCGGGGCAGGGGACACTGAAGCTTTCTTT.

V is TRBV6-1 and J is TRBJ1-5; 7 bases align to TRBD1. The germline V gene encodes CDR1 MNHNS and CDR2 SASEGT. The CDR3 spans 16 residues. J gave up 0 bases and V 4 bases, and 6 bases lay outside the gene matches. The CDR3 sequence is CASSGRGAYSNQPQHF. The CDR3 DNA follows: TGTGCCAGCAGTGGCAGGGGGGCTTATAGCAATCAGCCCCAGCATTTT.